This T cell receptor beta chain came from a study of human T cells and chemical hapten exposure. Study-wide background: Throughout the approximately 26-week study, diphenylcyclopropenone was applied weekly to the patients' scalps.

TCRdb ran MiXCR on the RACE reads and lists one entry per CDR3 protein. The top ten clones hold approximately 2.2% of a sample with roughly 260,000 distinct CDR3 sequences, more than 6.5% of them seen once. This CDR3 is 12 amino acids long. Trimming cost V 5 bases and J 4 bases; bases outside gene matches: 1. This clonotype was counted between two and nine times. This may be a read error, as it is one base from a much larger clone. Regarding time point: pre-sensitization, week 0. The treatment is: therapeutic diphenylcyclopropenone sensitization with weekly scalp DPC. Patients had alopecia, were aged 18 to 70, and were not pregnant.

The rearrangement joins TRBV12-3 or TRBV12-4 to TRBJ2-5, with 7 bases matching TRBD1. The receptor comes from a woman aged 40 to 50 with alopecia areata. Some clones in this sample may be carry-over from other donors' samples. The sequences come from whole blood, collected in connection with sensitization to the hapten diphenylcyclopropenone (DPC). The CDR3 protein is CASSRGRETQYF. CDR3 nucleotide sequence: TGTGCCAGCAGTAGGGGGCGAGAGACCCAGTACTTC.